What follows are 30 T cell receptor beta chains derived from one specimen sequenced in a study of human T cells and chemical hapten exposure. MiXCR, applied by TCRdb to the 5' RACE reads, yields one record per CDR3 protein. The sample holds 120,000 to 150,000 distinct CDR3 sequences, 3.5% to 5% seen once. The authors extracted total RNA from unfractionated whole blood. The receptors here all came from a female donor in good health.

This clonotype was seen at least ten times. The chain uses TRBV24-1 and TRBJ2-1; D unclear. Germline V CDR1 and CDR2: KGHDR, SFDVKD. The CDR3 is 14 amino acids. Trimming pared 1 base from V and 7 bases from J, leaving 10 bases between. CDR3 amino acids: CATSDLNGRNEQFF. The CDR3 DNA reads as TGTGCCACCAGTGATTTAAACGGCAGGAATGAGCAGTTCTTC.

The sample holds a few counts of this clonotype. J is TRBJ2-3 and V is TRBV5-1; D call uncertain. The CDR3 has 15 amino acids. Per the germline V gene, CDR1 is SGHRS and CDR2 is YFSETQ. V lost 1 base to trimming and J lost 0 bases, with 9 bases between them. This chain's CDR3 is CASSLPGPSTDTQYF. The DNA for the CDR3 is TGCGCCAGCAGCTTGCCCGGGCCCAGCACAGATACGCAGTATTTT.

This clonotype was detected many times. V is TRBV3-1 and J is TRBJ2-3, with TRBD2 as a possible D gene (5 bases). The germline V and J ends were trimmed by 2 bases and 2 bases, with 14 bases remaining between them. Germline values: CDR1 LGHDT, CDR2 YNNKEL (reference sequence). This CDR3 spans 16 amino acids. The DNA of the CDR3 is TGTGCCAGCAGCCAACCTTCTAGGGAGCACACAGATACGCAGTATTTT. This encodes CASSQPSREHTDTQYF.

In the case of this clonotype: A much larger clone differs by one base, so this may be a read error. The CDR3 coding sequence is TGTGCCAGCAACGCCCCCTTGGGGGGGGCCCAAGAGACCCAGTACTTC. Residues: CASNAPLGGAQETQYF. This chain links TRBV9 with TRBJ2-5, with a possible D match to TRBD2 (7 bases). V gave up 6 bases and J gave up 1 base, with 19 bases separating them. The CDR3 is 16 amino acids. Germline-derived CDR1 and CDR2 are SGDLS and YYNGEE.

This clonotype was found many times. The rearrangement uses TRBV4-2 and TRBJ2-7, with 10 bases aligning to TRBD1. In germline, CDR1 is LGHNA, CDR2 YNFKEQ. The CDR3 runs 15 residues. With V trimmed by 0 bases and J by 5 bases, 4 bases remained unmatched. The CDR3 reads CASSQDQGTGDEQYF. The CDR3 DNA reads as TGTGCCAGCAGCCAAGATCAAGGGACAGGGGACGAGCAGTACTTC.

The V gene is TRBV10-3, the J gene TRBJ2-6; the D is unclear. The V gene's germline CDR1 is ENHRY and CDR2 SYGVKD. V was pared by 10 bases and J by 2 bases, with 21 bases between. The CDR3 extends over 17 amino acids. CDR3 loop: CATRPIQLYPGANVLTF. The CDR3 bases are TGTGCCACGAGACCGATACAACTTTACCCTGGGGCCAACGTCCTGACTTTC.

This CDR3 reads CASSFVGDRTDTQYF. The CDR3 DNA is TGTGCCAGCAGTTTCGTAGGGGACCGCACAGATACGCAGTATTTT. This chain joins TRBV12-3 or TRBV12-4 and TRBJ2-3, with D perhaps TRBD1 or TRBD2 (5 bases each). The CDR3 sequence is 15 residues long. V lost 3 bases and J 1 base, leaving 11 bases between the germline ends.

This clonotype has at least ten counts. This chain joins TRBV7-9 and TRBJ2-4; D assignment may be TRBD1 or TRBD2 (5 bases each). CDR1 is SEHNR and CDR2 is FQNEAQ in the germline V gene (reference sequence). V lost 1 base and J 4 bases, leaving 14 bases between the germline ends. This CDR3 comprises 16 residues. The CDR3 is CASSLGQGEGKNIQYF. CDR3 sequence (DNA): TGTGCCAGCAGCTTAGGGCAGGGCGAGGGAAAAAACATTCAGTACTTC.

This clonotype was seen at least ten times. The gene calls are TRBV5-6 and TRBJ1-1; 7 bases are shared with TRBD1. Germline CDR1 SGHDT, CDR2 YYEEEE. The CDR3 runs to 16 residues. V lost 0 bases and J lost 2; bases outside the gene matches: 7. In nucleotides, the CDR3 is TGTGCCAGCAGCTTGGCCCTGGGACAGTATAACACTGAAGCTTTCTTT. Translating it yields CASSLALGQYNTEAFF.

This clonotype was detected many times. Mismatch with germline at one junction end may stem from a read error. The CDR3 nucleotides are TGTGCTAGCAGCTTAGGAGCTTACAATGAGCAGTTCTTC. It specifies CASSLGAYNEQFF. J is TRBJ2-1 and V is TRBV7-2; D unclear. Germline CDR1 and CDR2: SGHTA and FQGNSA. The CDR3 spans 13 residues.

Ten or more counts support this clonotype. This chain links TRBV19 with TRBJ1-3, with TRBD1 matching over 7 bases. Germline CDR1 LNHDA, CDR2 SQIVND (reference sequence). This CDR3 comprises 17 residues. V lost 2 bases to trimming and J lost 0 bases; unmatched junction nucleotides: 7. Here the CDR3 DNA reads TGTGCCAGTAGTATACCAAAAGGGGGCTCCTCTGGAAACACCATATATTTT. Protein sequence: CASSIPKGGSSGNTIYF.

In its sample, this clonotype was seen many times. This CDR3 reads CASSLAAGHTDTQYF. For the CDR3, the DNA is TGTGCCAGCAGCCTAGCAGCGGGGCACACAGATACGCAGTATTTT. The chain joins TRBV4-2 to TRBJ2-3, with TRBD2 matching 7 bases. The length of the CDR3 is 15 residues. Unmatched junction bases numbered 6, after V lost 4 bases and J lost 2 bases. CDR1 is LGHNA, CDR2 YNFKEQ, per germline.

This chain connects TRBV7-7 to TRBJ2-5; no clear D. The CDR3 has 14 residues. Between the trimmed V and J ends, which lost 1 base and 7 bases, there was a span of 13 bases. CDR1 and CDR2 (germline): SSHAT, FNYEAQ (reference sequence). This chain's CDR3 is CASSLESPGATQYF. CDR3 nucleotide sequence: TGTGCCAGCAGCTTAGAATCTCCTGGAGCGACCCAGTACTTC.

This sequence joins TRBV19 and TRBJ1-4; D is perhaps TRBD1 (6 bases). Trimming removed 3 bases at V and 2 bases at J, with 31 bases between. Looked up from germline, CDR1 is LNHDA and CDR2 is SQIVND (reference sequence). The CDR3 extends over 22 amino acids. The chain's CDR3 is CASSISPYRSGHHNATNEKLFF. CDR3 nucleotides: TGTGCCAGTAGTATTTCCCCGTACCGCTCGGGACATCACAATGCGACTAATGAAAAACTGTTTTTT.

This sequence joins TRBV20-1 and TRBJ2-7; tentative D call: TRBD2 (5 bases). The CDR3 loop spans 12 amino acids. The V gene lost 7 bases and the J gene lost 6 bases, with 16 bases spanning the gap. Germline V gives CDR1 DFQATT, CDR2 SNEGSKA (reference sequence). The CDR3 reads CSVVSAAGEQYF. In nucleotides, the CDR3 is TGCAGTGTGGTTTCGGCGGCGGGCGAGCAGTACTTC.

As regards this clonotype: A much bigger clone sits one base away, suggesting this may be a read error. V gene TRBV20-1 combines with J gene TRBJ1-2; D ambiguous. The V end was cut by 3 bases, the J end by 6 bases, with 11 bases between. The CDR3 is 12 amino acids. CDR1 is DFQATT and CDR2 is SNEGSKA in the germline V gene (reference sequence). CDR3 coding DNA: TGCAGTGCTAGTCCCCAAAACGATGGCTACACCTTC. Translating it yields CSASPQNDGYTF.

This clonotype was counted many times. The V call is TRBV5-5, the J call TRBJ2-1, with 10 bases fitting TRBD1. The germline V gene has CDR1 SGHKS and CDR2 YYEKEE (reference sequence). This CDR3 comprises 15 residues. Unmatched junction bases numbered 1, after V lost 3 bases and J lost 1 base. CDR3 sequence reads: CASSWTGGSYNEQFF. The CDR3 region has the DNA TGTGCCAGCAGCTGGACAGGGGGGTCCTACAATGAGCAGTTCTTC.

There are many counts of this clonotype. The chain has TRBV29-1 and TRBJ2-2; D gene uncertain. The germline gives CDR1 SQVTM, CDR2 ANQGSEA. Trimming cost V 3 bases and J 1 base, with 3 bases left between them. The CDR3 consists of 12 residues. CDR3 DNA sequence: TGCAGCGTTGACTGGAACACCGGGGAGCTGTTTTTT. Translated: CSVDWNTGELFF.

This clonotype showed up many times. The V and J genes are TRBV7-2 and TRBJ1-2; D not resolved. V lost 8 bases and J 1 base, leaving 8 bases between the germline ends. The CDR3 has 12 residues. Germline CDR1 SGHTA, CDR2 FQGNSA. The CDR3 nucleotides are TGTGCCAGCTCAGTCCGTAACTATGGCTACACCTTC. It specifies CASSVRNYGYTF.

This clonotype was seen at least ten times. The chain recombines TRBV5-1 with TRBJ1-5, with unresolved D. V was shortened by 2 bases and J by 4 bases, with 13 bases between the two germline ends. The V gene's germline CDR1 is SGHRS and CDR2 YFSETQ. This CDR3 spans 15 amino acids. The CDR3 loop is CASSLGQNRNQPQHF. CDR3 nucleotide sequence: TGCGCCAGCAGCTTAGGCCAGAACCGGAATCAGCCCCAGCATTTT.

This clonotype was seen at least ten times. V gene TRBV12-3 or TRBV12-4 combines with J gene TRBJ1-1; TRBD1 is a possible D gene (5 bases). The germline V and J ends were trimmed by 7 bases and 4 bases, with 16 bases remaining between them. This CDR3 region has 14 residues. This chain's CDR3 is CASNPDPGGTEAFF. CDR3 DNA: TGTGCCAGCAACCCGGACCCGGGGGGCACTGAAGCTTTCTTT.

This clonotype was recorded at least ten times. The V gene is TRBV7-9, the J gene TRBJ2-1, with unresolved D. The V gene lost 7 bases and the J gene lost 5 bases, with 6 bases spanning the gap. The germline V gene encodes CDR1 SEHNR and CDR2 FQNEAQ (reference sequence). The CDR3 spans 11 residues. CDR3 DNA: TGTGCCAGCACCGTCAACAATGAGCAGTTCTTC. Translated: CASTVNNEQFF.

The chain is built from TRBV12-3 or TRBV12-4 and TRBJ1-1; TRBD1 is a possible D gene (5 bases). With 4 bases removed from V and 1 base from J, the gap between germline ends came to 19 bases. CDR3 size: 17 residues. The CDR3 DNA follows: TGTGCCAGCAGTTGGGCTGGAGGACAAGTACAGAACACTGAAGCTTTCTTT. As protein: CASSWAGGQVQNTEAFF.

At least ten counts were recorded for this clonotype. This chain connects TRBV20-1 to TRBJ2-7; D not certain. Germline CDR1 is DFQATT and CDR2 is SNEGSKA (reference sequence). This CDR3 contains 14 residues. V gave up 4 bases and J gave up 1 base, with 14 bases separating them. The CDR3 protein is CSATGQLRSYEQYF. CDR3 bases: TGCAGTGCTACGGGCCAATTGAGATCCTACGAGCAGTACTTC.

This clonotype was detected many times. J is TRBJ1-5 and V is TRBV7-8; D call uncertain. Trimming pared 1 base from V and 6 bases from J, leaving 16 bases between. The CDR3 totals 16 residues. Germline CDR1 reads SGHVS; CDR2 reads FQNEAQ. CDR3 sequence reads: CASSLGAGFLIQPQHF. The CDR3, as DNA: TGTGCCAGCAGCTTAGGGGCGGGTTTCCTTATTCAGCCCCAGCATTTT.

This clonotype was observed many times. J is TRBJ2-7 and V is TRBV28; either TRBD1 or TRBD2 may fit D (6 bases each). V lost 2 bases and J lost 5, with 16 bases in between. Germline lookup yields CDR1 MDHEN and CDR2 SYDVKM. The CDR3 runs to 15 residues. The CDR3: CASSLGGQGRNEQYF. The CDR3 DNA sequence: TGTGCCAGCAGTTTAGGGGGGCAGGGAAGGAACGAGCAGTACTTC.

This clonotype was recorded many times. The V and J genes are TRBV21-1 and TRBJ1-5; the DNA was not used to check the table's D call, TRBD1. TRBV21-1 is given as a pseudogene. CDR3 size: 15 residues. The CDR3 reads CASSYRTGLDQPQHF. CDR3 nucleotide sequence: TGTGCCAGCAGCTATCGGACAGGGCTAGACCAGCCCCAGCATTTT.

This clonotype was found many times. The chain combines TRBV5-4 with TRBJ2-7, with D perhaps matching TRBD1 or TRBD2 (5 bases each). The CDR3 sequence is 15 residues long. With 1 base removed from V and 2 bases from J, the gap between germline ends came to 13 bases. Germline assignment: CDR1 SGHNT and CDR2 YYREEE (reference sequence). CDR3 amino acids: CASSLNWDGAYEQYF. DNA for the CDR3: TGTGCCAGCAGCTTGAACTGGGACGGTGCCTACGAGCAGTACTTC.

This clonotype occurred many times. The chain combines TRBV28 with TRBJ1-2; tentatively, D is TRBD1 (5 bases). The CDR3 is made up of 15 amino acids. CDR1 and CDR2 (germline): MDHEN, SYDVKM. V was pared by 0 bases and J by 2 bases, with 10 bases between. CDR3 coding DNA: TGTGCCAGCAGTTTATGGGGGGATACAAACTATGGCTACACCTTC. This translates into CASSLWGDTNYGYTF.

This clonotype has a count of ten or more. This rearrangement joins TRBV5-1 to TRBJ2-4; 9 bases are a match to TRBD2. With V trimmed by 0 bases and J by 7 bases, 8 bases remained unmatched. CDR1 is SGHRS and CDR2 is YFSETQ in the germline V gene. The CDR3 contains 16 residues. CDR3 amino acids: CASSLGDQLAGNIQYF. Written as DNA, the CDR3 is TGCGCCAGCAGCTTGGGGGACCAGCTAGCGGGGAACATTCAGTACTTC.